This TCR beta chain was identified during a study of T cell repertoires in cytomegalovirus infection. Study-level background: Evidence of both CMV infection and a matching HLA type came from public TCR beta signatures.

TCRdb reprocessed the reads via MiXCR and lists one record per CDR3 protein. The sample lists a few hundred thousand distinct CDR3 sequences, 17% occurring once. CDR1 MDHEN and CDR2 SYDVKM come from the germline V gene. The CDR3 covers 18 residues. The germline V and J ends were trimmed by 3 bases and 11 bases, with 29 bases remaining between them. General observations from the study: It was HLA-C-restricted CMV-specific TCR beta clonotypes that dominated the response ex vivo. Individuals carrying CMV plus the relevant HLA were identified by cumulative frequency of public TCR beta families.

Regarding this clonotype: Its specificity is unknown.

The gene calls are TRBV28 and TRBJ1-5; no clear D. This clonotype was sampled from a human donor in good health (CMV status not recorded). Some clones in this sample may be carry-over from other donors' samples. Input material: PBMCs. This chain's CDR3 is CASSFRYQVTLPGGAQHF. DNA of the CDR3: TGTGCCAGCAGTTTTCGTTACCAGGTGACCCTCCCGGGAGGAGCCCAGCATTTT.